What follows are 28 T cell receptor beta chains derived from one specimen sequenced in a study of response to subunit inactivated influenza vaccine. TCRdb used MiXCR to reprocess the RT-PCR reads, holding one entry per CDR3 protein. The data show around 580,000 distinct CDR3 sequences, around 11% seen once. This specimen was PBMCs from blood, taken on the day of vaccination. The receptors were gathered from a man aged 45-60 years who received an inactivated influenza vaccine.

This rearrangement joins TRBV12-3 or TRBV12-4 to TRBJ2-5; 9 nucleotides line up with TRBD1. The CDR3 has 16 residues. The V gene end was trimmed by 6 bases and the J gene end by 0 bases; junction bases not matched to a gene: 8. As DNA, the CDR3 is TGTGCCAGCAGCGGACGGACAGGGGTGGACCAAGAGACCCAGTACTTC. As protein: CASSGRTGVDQETQYF.

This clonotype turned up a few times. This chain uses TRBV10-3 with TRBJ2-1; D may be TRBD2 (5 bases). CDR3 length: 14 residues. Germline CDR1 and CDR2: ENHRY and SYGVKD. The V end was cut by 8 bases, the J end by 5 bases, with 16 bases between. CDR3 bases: TGTGCCATCCGGAGGAACTACCCAGACAATGAGCAGTTCTTC. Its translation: CAIRRNYPDNEQFF.

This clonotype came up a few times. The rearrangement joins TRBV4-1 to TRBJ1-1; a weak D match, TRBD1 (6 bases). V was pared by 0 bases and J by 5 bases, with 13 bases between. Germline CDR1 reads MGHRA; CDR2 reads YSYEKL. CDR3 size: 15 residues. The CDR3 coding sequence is TGCGCCAGCAGCCAAGAAGCGGGGGCGCAGACTGAAGCTTTCTTT. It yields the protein CASSQEAGAQTEAFF.

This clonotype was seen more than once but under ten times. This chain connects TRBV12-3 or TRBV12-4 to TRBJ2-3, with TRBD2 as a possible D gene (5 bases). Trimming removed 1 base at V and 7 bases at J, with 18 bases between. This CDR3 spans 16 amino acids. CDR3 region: CASSLGLAEGGYTQYF. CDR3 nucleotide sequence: TGTGCCAGCAGTTTAGGGCTAGCTGAGGGCGGGTATACGCAGTATTTT.

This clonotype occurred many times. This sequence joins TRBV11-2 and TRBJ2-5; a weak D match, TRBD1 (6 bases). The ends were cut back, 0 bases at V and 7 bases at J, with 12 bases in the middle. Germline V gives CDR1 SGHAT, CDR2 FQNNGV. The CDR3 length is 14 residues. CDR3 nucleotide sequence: TGTGCCAGCAGCTTAGATTCACTGACAGGGACCCAGTACTTC. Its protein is CASSLDSLTGTQYF.

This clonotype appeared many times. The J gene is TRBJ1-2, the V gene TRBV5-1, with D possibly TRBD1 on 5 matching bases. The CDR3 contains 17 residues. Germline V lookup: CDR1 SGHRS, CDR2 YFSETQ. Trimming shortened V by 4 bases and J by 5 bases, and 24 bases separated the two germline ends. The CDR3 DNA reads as TGCGCCAGCAGCAGAACCGGGGACCATTCTCCCTTTTATGGCTACACCTTC. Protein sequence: CASSRTGDHSPFYGYTF.

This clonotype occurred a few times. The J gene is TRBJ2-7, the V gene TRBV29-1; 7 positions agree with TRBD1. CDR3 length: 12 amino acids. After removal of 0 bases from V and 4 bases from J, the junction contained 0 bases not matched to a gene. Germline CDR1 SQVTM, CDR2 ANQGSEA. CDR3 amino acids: CSVEEQGYEQYF. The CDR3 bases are TGCAGCGTTGAAGAACAGGGGTACGAGCAGTACTTC.

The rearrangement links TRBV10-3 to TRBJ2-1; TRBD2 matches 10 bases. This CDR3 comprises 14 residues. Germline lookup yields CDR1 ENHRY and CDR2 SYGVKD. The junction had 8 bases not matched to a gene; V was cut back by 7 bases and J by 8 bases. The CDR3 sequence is CAIKGRLAGDEQFF. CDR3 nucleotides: TGTGCCATCAAGGGGAGGCTAGCGGGAGATGAGCAGTTCTTC.

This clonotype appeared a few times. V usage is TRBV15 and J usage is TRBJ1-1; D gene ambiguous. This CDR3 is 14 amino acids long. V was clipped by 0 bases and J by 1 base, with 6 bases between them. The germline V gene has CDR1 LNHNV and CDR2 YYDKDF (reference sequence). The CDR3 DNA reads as TGTGCCACCAGCAGAGAAATAGGGAACACTGAAGCTTTCTTT. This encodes CATSREIGNTEAFF.

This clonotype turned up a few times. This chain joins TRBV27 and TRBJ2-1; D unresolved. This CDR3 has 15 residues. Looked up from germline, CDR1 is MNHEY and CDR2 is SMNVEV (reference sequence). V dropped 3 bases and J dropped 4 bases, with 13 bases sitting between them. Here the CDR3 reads CASSFGELNYNEQFF. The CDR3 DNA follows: TGTGCCAGCAGTTTTGGGGAACTAAATTACAATGAGCAGTTCTTC.

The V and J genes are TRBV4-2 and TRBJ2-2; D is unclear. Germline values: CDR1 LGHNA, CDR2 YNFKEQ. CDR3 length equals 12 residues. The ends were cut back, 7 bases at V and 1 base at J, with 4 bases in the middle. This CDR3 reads CASTLNTGELFF. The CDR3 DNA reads TGTGCCAGCACCCTGAACACCGGGGAGCTGTTTTTT.

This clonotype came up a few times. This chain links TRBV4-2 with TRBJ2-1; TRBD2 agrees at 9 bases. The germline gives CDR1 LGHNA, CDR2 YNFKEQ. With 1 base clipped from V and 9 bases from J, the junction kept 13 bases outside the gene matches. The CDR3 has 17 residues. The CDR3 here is CASSQVGGLAGWGEQFF. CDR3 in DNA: TGTGCCAGCAGCCAAGTCGGAGGGCTAGCGGGATGGGGTGAGCAGTTCTTC.

The CDR3 reads CASSYSHRVTYEQYF. The CDR3 nucleotides are TGTGCCAGCAGTTACTCGCACAGGGTTACCTACGAGCAGTACTTC. The V call is TRBV6-5, the J call TRBJ2-7; tentative D call: TRBD1 (6 bases). V was shortened by 0 bases and J by 2 bases, with 11 bases between the two germline ends. Germline V gene lookup returns CDR1 MNHEY and CDR2 SVGAGI. CDR3 length: 15 amino acids.

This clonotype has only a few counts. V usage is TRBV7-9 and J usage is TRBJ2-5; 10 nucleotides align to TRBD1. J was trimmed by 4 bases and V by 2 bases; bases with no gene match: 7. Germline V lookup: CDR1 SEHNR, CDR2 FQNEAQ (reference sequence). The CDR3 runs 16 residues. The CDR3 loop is CASSLSDRGRGETQYF. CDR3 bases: TGTGCCAGCAGCTTAAGTGACAGGGGGCGCGGAGAGACCCAGTACTTC.

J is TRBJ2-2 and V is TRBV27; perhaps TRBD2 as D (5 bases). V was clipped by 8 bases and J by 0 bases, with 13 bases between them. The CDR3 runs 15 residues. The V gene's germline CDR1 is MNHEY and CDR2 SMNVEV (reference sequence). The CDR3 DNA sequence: TGTGCCAGCTGCCGGCGGGCCCCGAACACCGGGGAGCTGTTTTTT. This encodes CASCRRAPNTGELFF.

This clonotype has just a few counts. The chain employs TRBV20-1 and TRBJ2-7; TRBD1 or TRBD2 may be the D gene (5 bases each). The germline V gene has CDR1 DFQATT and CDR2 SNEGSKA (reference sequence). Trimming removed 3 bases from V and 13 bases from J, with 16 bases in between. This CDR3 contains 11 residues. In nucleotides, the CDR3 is TGCAGTGCTAGTTACATGTACGGGGCTTACTTC. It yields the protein CSASYMYGAYF.

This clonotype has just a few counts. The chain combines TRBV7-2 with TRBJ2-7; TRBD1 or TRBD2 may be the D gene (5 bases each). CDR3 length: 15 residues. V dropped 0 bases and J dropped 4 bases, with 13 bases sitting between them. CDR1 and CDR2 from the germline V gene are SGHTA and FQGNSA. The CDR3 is CASSLALGVEYEQYF. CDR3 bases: TGTGCCAGCAGCTTAGCCCTGGGGGTTGAATACGAGCAGTACTTC.

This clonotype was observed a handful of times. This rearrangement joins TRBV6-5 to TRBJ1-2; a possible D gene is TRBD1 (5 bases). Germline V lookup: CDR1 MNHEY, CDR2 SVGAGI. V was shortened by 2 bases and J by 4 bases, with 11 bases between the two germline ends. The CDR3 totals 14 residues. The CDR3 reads CASSYAQGTYGYTF. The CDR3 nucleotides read TGTGCCAGCAGTTACGCTCAGGGTACCTATGGCTACACCTTC.

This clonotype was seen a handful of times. The CDR3 here is CASSLEAGRPGELFF. CDR3 DNA sequence: TGTGCCAGCAGCTTGGAGGCAGGACGTCCCGGGGAGCTGTTTTTT. The rearrangement uses TRBV5-6 and TRBJ2-2; D remains ambiguous. The V end lost 0 bases, the J end lost 6 bases, and 12 bases lay between the germline ends. The CDR3 has 15 amino acids. Germline lookup yields CDR1 SGHDT and CDR2 YYEEEE.

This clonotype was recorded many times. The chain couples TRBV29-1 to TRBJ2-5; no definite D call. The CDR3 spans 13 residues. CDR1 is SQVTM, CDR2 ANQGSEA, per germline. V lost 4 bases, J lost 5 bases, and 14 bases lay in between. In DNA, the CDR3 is TGCAGCGTTGGGGCCAGTATGTTCGAGACCCAGTACTTC. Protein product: CSVGASMFETQYF.

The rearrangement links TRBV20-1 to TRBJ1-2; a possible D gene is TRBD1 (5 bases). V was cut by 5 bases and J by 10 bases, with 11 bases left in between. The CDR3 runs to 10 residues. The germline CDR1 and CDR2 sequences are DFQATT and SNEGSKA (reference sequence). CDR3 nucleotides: TGCAGTGCTGCGGGACGGTTCTACACCTTC. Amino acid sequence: CSAAGRFYTF.

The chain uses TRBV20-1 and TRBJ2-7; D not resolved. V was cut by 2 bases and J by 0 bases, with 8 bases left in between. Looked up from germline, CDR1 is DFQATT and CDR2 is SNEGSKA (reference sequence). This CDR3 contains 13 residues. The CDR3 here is CSARPASSYEQYF. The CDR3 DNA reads TGCAGTGCTAGACCGGCCAGCTCCTACGAGCAGTACTTC.

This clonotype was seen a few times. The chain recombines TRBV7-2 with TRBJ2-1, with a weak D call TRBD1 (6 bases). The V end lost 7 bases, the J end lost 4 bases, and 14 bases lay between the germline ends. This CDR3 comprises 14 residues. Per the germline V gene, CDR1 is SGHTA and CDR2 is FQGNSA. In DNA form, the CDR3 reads TGTGCCAGCATCGAAGACAGGCTTTACAATGAGCAGTTCTTC. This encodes CASIEDRLYNEQFF.

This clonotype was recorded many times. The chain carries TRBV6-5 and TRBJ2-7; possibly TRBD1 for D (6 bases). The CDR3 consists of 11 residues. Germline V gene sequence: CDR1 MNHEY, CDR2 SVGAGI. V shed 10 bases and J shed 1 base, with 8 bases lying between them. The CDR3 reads CATGQSYEQYF. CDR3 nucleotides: TGTGCCACCGGACAGTCCTACGAGCAGTACTTC.

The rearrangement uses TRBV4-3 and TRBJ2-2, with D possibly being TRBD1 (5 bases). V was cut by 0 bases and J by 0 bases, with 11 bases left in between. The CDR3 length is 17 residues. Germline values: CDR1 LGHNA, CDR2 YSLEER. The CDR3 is CASSQEGAASNTGELFF. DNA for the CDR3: TGCGCCAGCAGCCAAGAAGGGGCAGCGTCGAACACCGGGGAGCTGTTTTTT.

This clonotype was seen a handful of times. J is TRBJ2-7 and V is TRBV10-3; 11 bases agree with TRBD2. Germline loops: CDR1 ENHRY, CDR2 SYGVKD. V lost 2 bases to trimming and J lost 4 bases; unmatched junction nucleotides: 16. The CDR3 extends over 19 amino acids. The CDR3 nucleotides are TGTGCCATCAGTGAGCCTAGTACTAGCGGGAGACTGCTTGGGTACGAGCAGTACTTC. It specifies CAISEPSTSGRLLGYEQYF.

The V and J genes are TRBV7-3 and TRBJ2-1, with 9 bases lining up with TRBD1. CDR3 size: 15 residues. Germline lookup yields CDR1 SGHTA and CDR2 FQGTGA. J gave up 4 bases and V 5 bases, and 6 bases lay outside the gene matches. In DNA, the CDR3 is TGTGCCAGCAGCAAGGACAGGGGAGAATACAATGAGCAGTTCTTC. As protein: CASSKDRGEYNEQFF. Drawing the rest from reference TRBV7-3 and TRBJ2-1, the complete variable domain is GAGVSQTPSNKVTEKGKYVELRCDPISGHTALYWYRQSLGQGPEFLIYFQGTGAADDSGLPNDRFFAVRPEGSVSTLKIQRTERGDSAVYLCASSKDRGEYNEQFFGPGTRLTVL.

In DNA form, the CDR3 reads TGCGCCAGCAGCTTGATTACTTGGGTAGATTACAATGAGCAGTTCTTC. This translates into CASSLITWVDYNEQFF. J is TRBJ2-1 and V is TRBV5-1; D is undetermined. CDR3 length: 16 amino acids. CDR1 SGHRS and CDR2 YFSETQ come from the germline V gene. The ends were cut back, 1 base at V and 4 bases at J, with 15 bases in the middle.